A single sample is the source of the 25 T cell receptor beta chains below, sequenced in a study of response to subunit inactivated influenza vaccine. Via MiXCR, TCRdb re-called the RT-PCR reads, giving one row per CDR3 protein. The sample has around 300,000 distinct CDR3 sequences, roughly 22% seen once; the top ten hold under 13%. This specimen was PBMCs from blood, taken approximately 22 months after vaccination. The source of these receptors is a man aged 45 to 75 who received an inactivated influenza vaccine.

The chain combines TRBV7-2 with TRBJ1-5; D is unresolved. V shed 1 base and J shed 9 bases, with 13 bases lying between them. Germline V gene data show CDR1 as SGHTA and CDR2 as FQGNSA. This CDR3 contains 14 residues. DNA for the CDR3: TGTGCCAGCAGCTTAGACCCTTTCCGAGTGCCCCAGCATTTT. Amino acids: CASSLDPFRVPQHF. Full variable domain (remainder filled in from reference TRBV7-2 and TRBJ1-5): GAGVSQSPSNKVTEKGKDVELRCDPISGHTALYWYRQSLGQGLEFLIYFQGNSAPDKSGLPSDRFSAERTGGSVSTLTIQRTQQEDSAVYLCASSLDPFRVPQHFGDGTRLSIL.

V gene TRBV24-1 combines with J gene TRBJ2-2; the D call may be TRBD1 or TRBD2 (5 bases each). With 10 bases removed from V and 1 base from J, the gap between germline ends came to 15 bases. CDR3 size: 15 residues. Germline V gives CDR1 KGHDR, CDR2 SFDVKD. The CDR3 loop reads CATMLGTKNTGELFF. In DNA, the CDR3 is TGTGCCACGATGCTCGGGACCAAGAACACCGGGGAGCTGTTTTTT.

This chain uses TRBV7-9 with TRBJ2-1, with 13 positions matching TRBD2. CDR1 and CDR2 from the germline V gene are SEHNR and FQNEAQ (reference sequence). Trimming took 5 bases from V and 9 from J; bases not matched to a gene: 10. The CDR3 loop spans 16 amino acids. CDR3 sequence reads: CASSARGLAGAGEQFF. The CDR3 DNA reads as TGTGCCAGCAGCGCAAGAGGACTAGCGGGAGCGGGTGAGCAGTTCTTC.

This clonotype occurred a few times. The CDR3 sequence: CASSQGRLNTEAFF. The DNA of the CDR3 is TGTGCCAGCAGCCAAGGGCGGCTGAACACTGAAGCTTTCTTT. V is TRBV3-1 and J is TRBJ1-1; no clear D gene. V was pared by 1 base and J by 0 bases, with 6 bases between. The CDR3 runs to 14 residues. Germline V CDR1 and CDR2: LGHDT, YNNKEL (reference sequence).

This clonotype was counted between two and nine times. The DNA for the CDR3 is TGTGCCAGCAGCCGACAGCGCTATAATTCACCCCTCCACTTT. It yields the protein CASSRQRYNSPLHF. V and J are TRBV5-6 and TRBJ1-6; the D gene is possibly TRBD1 (5 bases). This CDR3 spans 14 amino acids. Germline V lookup: CDR1 SGHDT, CDR2 YYEEEE. Trimming left V 4 bases short and J 3 bases short, with 8 bases between.

This clonotype appeared a few times. The chain uses TRBV20-1 and TRBJ1-2; 11 nucleotides line up with TRBD1. This CDR3 spans 15 amino acids. V shed 4 bases and J 4 bases; nucleotides not matched to a gene: 8. Germline CDR1 is DFQATT and CDR2 is SNEGSKA (reference sequence). CDR3 loop: CSAISGTGGSYGYTF. In DNA form, the CDR3 reads TGCAGTGCTATATCCGGGACAGGGGGATCCTATGGCTACACCTTC.

This clonotype was seen only a few times. The chain is built from TRBV4-3 and TRBJ1-6; TRBD1 matches 9 bases. Germline V CDR1 and CDR2: LGHNA, YSLEER. Losses at the gene ends were 4 bases for V and 8 bases for J; bases not matched to a gene: 3. The CDR3 consists of 14 residues. The CDR3 sequence: CASSLQGAHSPLHF. CDR3 nucleotide sequence: TGCGCCAGCAGCCTACAGGGGGCTCATTCACCCCTCCACTTT.

This clonotype has a handful of counts. The chain has TRBV7-8 and TRBJ1-5; D gene ambiguous. The germline V gene encodes CDR1 SGHVS and CDR2 FQNEAQ. The CDR3 covers 13 residues. V shed 0 bases and J shed 9 bases, with 9 bases lying between them. DNA of the CDR3: TGTGCCAGCAGCTTAGCGCAGGACGGGCCCCAGCATTTT. Translation: CASSLAQDGPQHF.

The chain uses TRBV24-1 and TRBJ2-5, with 8 nucleotides matching TRBD1. From germline, CDR1 is KGHDR and CDR2 SFDVKD. With 6 bases clipped from V and 4 bases from J, the junction kept 0 bases outside the gene matches. The length of the CDR3 is 12 residues. CDR3 in DNA: TGTGCCACCAGTACAGGGGGAGAGACCCAGTACTTC. Its translation is CATSTGGETQYF.

The J gene is TRBJ2-7, the V gene TRBV28; TRBD2 is a possible D gene (5 bases). The length of the CDR3 is 13 residues. V lost 11 bases to trimming and J lost 12 bases, with 26 bases between them. Germline values: CDR1 MDHEN, CDR2 SYDVKM. The CDR3 is CASNPRGSNRPYF. DNA of the CDR3: TGTGCCTCCAACCCCCGGGGTTCCAACAGACCGTACTTC.

This clonotype was seen ten or more times. The chain uses TRBV5-1 and TRBJ1-5; D gene ambiguous. V lost 0 bases and J 1 base, leaving 5 bases between the germline ends. The CDR3 loop spans 14 amino acids. Germline values: CDR1 SGHRS, CDR2 YFSETQ. The CDR3 DNA is TGCGCCAGCAGCTTGGGTCAAAGCAATCAGCCCCAGCATTTT. Amino acid sequence: CASSLGQSNQPQHF. The full variable domain, completed using reference TRBV5-1 and TRBJ1-5, is KAGVTQTPRYLIKTRGQQVTLSCSPISGHRSVSWYQQTPGQGLQFLFEYFSETQRNKGNFPGRFSGRQFSNSRSEMNVSTLELGDSALYLCASSLGQSNQPQHFGDGTRLSIL.

The J gene is TRBJ2-1, the V gene TRBV19, with TRBD2 as a possible D gene (6 bases). CDR3 size: 11 residues. Germline lookup yields CDR1 LNHDA and CDR2 SQIVND (reference sequence). V lost 10 bases and J lost 4, with 8 bases in between. Written as DNA, the CDR3 is TGTGCCACGGGGGTATACAATGAGCAGTTCTTC. Its translation is CATGVYNEQFF.

This clonotype was observed many times. This rearrangement joins TRBV7-2 to TRBJ2-3; D gene unclear. Germline CDR1 SGHTA, CDR2 FQGNSA. V lost 2 bases to trimming and J lost 2 bases, with 11 bases between them. The CDR3 is made up of 15 amino acids. CDR3 loop: CASSLYSEYTDTQYF. In nucleotides, the CDR3 is TGTGCCAGCAGCTTATACAGCGAATACACAGATACGCAGTATTTT.

Ten or more counts support this clonotype. The junction and the germline gene differ at one end; a read error may be behind it. The chain is built from TRBV7-2 and TRBJ2-7; TRBD1 matches at 10 bases. The CDR3 loop spans 11 amino acids. Germline CDR1 and CDR2: SGHTA and FQGNSA. The CDR3, as DNA: TGTGCCAGCAGTCAGAGACAGGGGGCGTCCTTC. Translating gives CASSQRQGASF.

There are a few counts of this clonotype. This chain joins TRBV3-1 and TRBJ1-4, with D uncertain. With 4 bases removed from V and 3 bases from J, the gap between germline ends came to 6 bases. Germline CDR1 is LGHDT and CDR2 is YNNKEL (reference sequence). The CDR3 has 13 amino acids. The CDR3 DNA is TGTGCCAGCAGCCCTGCCGCTAATGAAAAACTGTTTTTT. It specifies CASSPAANEKLFF.

The V gene is TRBV4-1, the J gene TRBJ1-2; the D gene is possibly TRBD1 (6 bases). V gave up 0 bases and J gave up 2 bases, with 19 bases separating them. CDR1 and CDR2 (germline): MGHRA, YSYEKL. This CDR3 has 18 residues. CDR3 in amino acids: CASSQDQGGYIKNYGYTF. In DNA, the CDR3 is TGCGCCAGCAGCCAAGATCAAGGGGGTTATATAAAAAACTATGGCTACACCTTC.

The rearrangement links TRBV4-1 to TRBJ1-3, with 8 bases lining up with TRBD1. Germline CDR1 is MGHRA and CDR2 is YSYEKL. The CDR3 runs 21 residues. V lost 4 bases to trimming and J lost 2 bases; unmatched junction nucleotides: 22. CDR3 loop: CASSPQGGRGLPFETGNTIYF. CDR3 sequence (DNA): TGCGCCAGCAGCCCTCAAGGTGGCAGGGGGCTCCCTTTTGAAACTGGAAACACCATATATTTT.

This clonotype turned up a few times. The rearrangement links TRBV27 to TRBJ2-1; D is perhaps TRBD2 (5 bases). V dropped 6 bases and J dropped 8 bases, with 20 bases sitting between them. The CDR3 consists of 15 residues. The germline V gene has CDR1 MNHEY and CDR2 SMNVEV (reference sequence). CDR3 sequence: CASSWTGEVHYEQFF. As DNA, the CDR3 is TGTGCCAGCAGCTGGACTGGAGAAGTACACTATGAGCAGTTCTTC.

The genes are TRBV11-2 and TRBJ2-3; the D gene is possibly TRBD1 (5 bases). With 5 bases removed from V and 2 bases from J, the gap between germline ends came to 14 bases. The germline CDR1 and CDR2 sequences are SGHAT and FQNNGV. The CDR3 runs 15 residues. CDR3 coding DNA: TGTGCCAGCAGCAAAGACAGCCAGGACACAGATACGCAGTATTTT. As protein: CASSKDSQDTDTQYF.

This rearrangement joins TRBV5-1 to TRBJ2-7, with D perhaps TRBD1 (6 bases). CDR3 length equals 15 residues. The V end was cut by 0 bases, the J end by 3 bases, with 13 bases between. Germline V gives CDR1 SGHRS, CDR2 YFSETQ. The DNA for the CDR3 is TGCGCCAGCAGCTTGGGGGGGACAAACAGCTACGAGCAGTACTTC. It is translated as CASSLGGTNSYEQYF.

V is TRBV27 and J is TRBJ2-3; 8 bases map to TRBD2. The CDR3 is made up of 16 amino acids. V lost 5 bases to trimming and J lost 0 bases; unmatched junction nucleotides: 7. The germline V gene has CDR1 MNHEY and CDR2 SMNVEV (reference sequence). Here the CDR3 DNA reads TGTGCCAGCAGTCCCCTTGTAGCGGGGAGCACAGATACGCAGTATTTT. It specifies CASSPLVAGSTDTQYF.

J is TRBJ2-7 and V is TRBV20-1; TRBD2 is a possible D gene (6 bases). Trimming left V 2 bases short and J 0 bases short, with 11 bases between. Germline CDR1 DFQATT, CDR2 SNEGSKA (reference sequence). The length of the CDR3 is 14 residues. CDR3 bases: TGCAGTGCTAGATGGGACTCAACCTCCTACGAGCAGTACTTC. Amino acids: CSARWDSTSYEQYF.

This chain joins TRBV28 and TRBJ2-3, with D unclear. There are 14 residues in the CDR3. Germline V gene sequence: CDR1 MDHEN, CDR2 SYDVKM. V lost 1 base and J lost 6, with 11 bases in between. CDR3 sequence: CASSLFASLDTQYF. CDR3 nucleotides: TGTGCCAGCAGTTTATTTGCGAGCCTGGATACGCAGTATTTT.

This clonotype was detected a few times. The chain joins TRBV7-9 to TRBJ1-1, with a tentative D call TRBD1 (6 bases). Germline values: CDR1 SEHNR, CDR2 FQNEAQ (reference sequence). The CDR3 is 16 amino acids. V was pared by 0 bases and J by 4 bases, with 15 bases between. CDR3 loop: CASSLARGQPVTEAFF. CDR3 DNA sequence: TGTGCCAGCAGCTTAGCACGAGGACAGCCCGTCACTGAAGCTTTCTTT.

This sequence joins TRBV3-1 and TRBJ2-1; D is possibly TRBD2 (6 bases). In germline, CDR1 is LGHDT, CDR2 YNNKEL (reference sequence). V was shortened by 0 bases and J by 0 bases, with 9 bases between the two germline ends. This CDR3 comprises 16 residues. The CDR3, as DNA: TGTGCCAGCAGCCAAGACCCGGGGGTCTCCTACAATGAGCAGTTCTTC. As protein: CASSQDPGVSYNEQFF.